This T cell receptor beta chain was observed in a study of T cell responses to AZD1222 COVID-19 vaccine. Germline V gives CDR1 LGHDT, CDR2 YNNKEL (reference sequence). This CDR3 spans 13 amino acids. Trimming left V 4 bases short and J 5 bases short, with 12 bases between. The method was immunoSEQ multiplex PCR; TCRdb's version includes in-frame clones alone and lacks a portion of them. In the table there are about 180,000 clones, about nine tenths of which are singletons. The specimen was peripheral blood, collected 28 days after the second AZD1222 dose. The sequence derives from an adult who received the AZD1222 COVID-19 vaccine. The genes are TRBV3-1 (or the pseudogene TRBV3-2) and TRBJ2-7; no clear D. The CDR3 DNA sequence: TGTGCCAGCAGCCCCATCCCCAGCGACGAGCAGTACTTC. Amino acid sequence: CASSPIPSDEQYF.